The present TCR beta chain was sequenced within a study of T cell repertoires in ileal Crohn's disease. The wider study: All patients had surgery for stricturing (approximately 60%) or penetrating (about 39%) disease.

On this clone itself: Its antigen is not identified.

V was clipped by 0 bases and J by 2 bases; unmatched bases: 3. Germline V gene sequence: CDR1 SGHRS, CDR2 YFSETQ. The CDR3 is 15 residues long. Assay: immunoSEQ multiplex PCR; the TCRdb copy retains only in-frame clones and omits some. The repertoire has fewer than 16,000 clones, 80% of them found once; the top ten carry under 5.5%. Study findings and constraints: All patients with clonality above 26.8% had endoscopic recurrence. Sorted CD8 T cells held more high-frequency clones than CD4.

The specimen sequenced was ileal tissue. The chain carries TRBV5-1 and TRBJ2-5; 8 nucleotides match TRBD2. The sequence was obtained from an adult with Crohn's disease. The CDR3 bases are TGCGCCAGCAGCTTGGGACTAGCGCGACAAGAGACCCAGTACTTC. Protein: CASSLGLARQETQYF.